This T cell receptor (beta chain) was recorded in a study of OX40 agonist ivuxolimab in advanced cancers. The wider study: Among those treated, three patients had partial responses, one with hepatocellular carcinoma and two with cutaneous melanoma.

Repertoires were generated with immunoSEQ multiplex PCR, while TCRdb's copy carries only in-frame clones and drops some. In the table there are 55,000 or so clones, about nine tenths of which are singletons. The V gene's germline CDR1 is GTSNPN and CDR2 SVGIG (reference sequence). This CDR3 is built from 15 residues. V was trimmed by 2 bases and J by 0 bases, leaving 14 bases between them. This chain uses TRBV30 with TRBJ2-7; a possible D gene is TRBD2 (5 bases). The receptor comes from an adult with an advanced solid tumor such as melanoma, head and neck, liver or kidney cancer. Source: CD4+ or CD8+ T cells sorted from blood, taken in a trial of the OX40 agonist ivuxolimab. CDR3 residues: CAWSHQRHNSYEQYF. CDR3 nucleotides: TGTGCCTGGAGTCATCAGCGGCACAACTCCTACGAGCAGTACTTC.